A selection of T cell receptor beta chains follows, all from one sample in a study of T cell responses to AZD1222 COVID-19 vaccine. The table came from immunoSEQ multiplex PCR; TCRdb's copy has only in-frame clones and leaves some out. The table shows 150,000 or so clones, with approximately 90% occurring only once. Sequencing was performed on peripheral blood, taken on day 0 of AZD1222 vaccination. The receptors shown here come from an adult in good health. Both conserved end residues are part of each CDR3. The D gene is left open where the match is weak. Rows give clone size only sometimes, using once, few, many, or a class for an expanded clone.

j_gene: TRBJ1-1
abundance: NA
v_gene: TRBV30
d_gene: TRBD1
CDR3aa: CAWSTTGRTEAFF
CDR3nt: TGTGCCTGGAGCACGACAGGGCGTACTGAAGCTTTCTTT

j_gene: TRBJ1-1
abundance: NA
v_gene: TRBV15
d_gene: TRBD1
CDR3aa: CATSRAGTGNTEAFF
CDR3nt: TGTGCCACCAGCAGGGCCGGGACAGGGAACACTGAAGCTTTCTTT

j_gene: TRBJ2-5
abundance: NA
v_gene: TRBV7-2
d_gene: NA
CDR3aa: CASSSVPRRAETQYF
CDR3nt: TGTGCCAGCAGCTCGGTCCCCCGGAGAGCTGAGACCCAGTACTTC

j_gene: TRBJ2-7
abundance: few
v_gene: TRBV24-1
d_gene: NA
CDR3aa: CATSRGYEQYF
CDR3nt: TGTGCCACCAGTCGGGGCTACGAGCAGTACTTC

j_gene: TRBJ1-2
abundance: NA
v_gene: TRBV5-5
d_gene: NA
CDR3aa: CASSGSNYGYTF
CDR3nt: TGTGCCAGCAGCGGTAGTAACTATGGCTACACCTTC

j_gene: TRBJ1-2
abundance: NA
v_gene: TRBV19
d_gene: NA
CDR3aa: CASSITGGSGYTF
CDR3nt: TGTGCCAGTAGTATCACCGGGGGCAGTGGCTACACCTTC

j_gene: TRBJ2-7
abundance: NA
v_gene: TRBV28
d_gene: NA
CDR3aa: CASSWRSEQYF
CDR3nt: TGTGCCAGCAGTTGGAGAAGCGAGCAGTACTTC

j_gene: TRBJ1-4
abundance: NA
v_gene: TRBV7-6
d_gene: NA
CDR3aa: CASRSRPGINEKLFF
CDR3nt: TGTGCCAGCAGGTCAAGGCCGGGTATTAATGAAAAACTGTTTTTT

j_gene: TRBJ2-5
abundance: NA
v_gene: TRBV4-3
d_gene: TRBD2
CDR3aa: CASSRLLADQETQYF
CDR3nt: TGCGCCAGCAGCCGCCTTCTAGCGGATCAAGAGACCCAGTACTTC

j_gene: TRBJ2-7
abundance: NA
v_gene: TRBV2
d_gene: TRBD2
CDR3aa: CASRVGLADYYEQYF
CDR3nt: TGTGCCAGCAGGGTAGGACTAGCGGATTACTACGAGCAGTACTTC

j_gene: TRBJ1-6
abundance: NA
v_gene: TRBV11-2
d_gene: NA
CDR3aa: CASSSLRGMESPLHF
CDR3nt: TGTGCCAGCAGCTCCCTCAGGGGAATGGAATCACCCCTCCACTTT

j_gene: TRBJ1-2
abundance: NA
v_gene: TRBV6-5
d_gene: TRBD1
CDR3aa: CASSRQGRDYGYTF
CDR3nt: TGTGCCAGCAGTCGACAGGGTAGGGACTATGGCTACACCTTC

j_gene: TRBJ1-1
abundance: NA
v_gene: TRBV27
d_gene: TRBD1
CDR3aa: CASSLGPPGQGGNTEAFF
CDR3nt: TGTGCCAGCAGTTTAGGGCCACCGGGACAGGGAGGAAACACTGAAGCTTTCTTT

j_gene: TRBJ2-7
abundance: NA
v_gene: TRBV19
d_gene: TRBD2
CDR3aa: CASSIVALSGTDVYEQYF
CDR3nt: TGTGCCAGTAGTATAGTTGCATTGAGCGGGACGGACGTTTACGAGCAGTACTTC

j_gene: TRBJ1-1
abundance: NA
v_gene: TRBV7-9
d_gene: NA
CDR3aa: CASSGAQQAFF
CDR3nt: TGTGCCAGCAGCGGGGCACAGCAAGCTTTCTTT

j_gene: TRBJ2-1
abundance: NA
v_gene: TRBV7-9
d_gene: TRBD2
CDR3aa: CASSPRLAEGNEQFF
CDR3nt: TGTGCCAGCAGCCCCCGCCTAGCGGAGGGCAATGAGCAGTTCTTC

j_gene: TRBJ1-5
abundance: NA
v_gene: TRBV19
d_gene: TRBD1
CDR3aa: CASGVQGANQPQHF
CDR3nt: TGTGCCAGTGGGGTTCAGGGGGCAAACCAGCCCCAGCATTTT

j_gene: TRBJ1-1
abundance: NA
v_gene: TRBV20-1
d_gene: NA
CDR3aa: CSASSARGRGDTEAFF
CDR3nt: TGCAGTGCTAGTAGCGCCAGGGGCAGAGGGGACACTGAAGCTTTCTTT

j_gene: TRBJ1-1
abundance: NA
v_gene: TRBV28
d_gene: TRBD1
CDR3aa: CASSLGQVGNTEAFF
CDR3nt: TGTGCCAGCAGTTTAGGACAGGTCGGCAACACTGAAGCTTTCTTT

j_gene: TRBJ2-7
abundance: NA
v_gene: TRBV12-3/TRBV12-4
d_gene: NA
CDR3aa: CASGAGPAYEQYF
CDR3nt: TGTGCCAGTGGGGCGGGGCCTGCCTACGAGCAGTACTTC

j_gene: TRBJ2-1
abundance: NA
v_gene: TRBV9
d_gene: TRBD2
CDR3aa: CASSVGPGGVNEQFF
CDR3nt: TGTGCCAGCAGCGTAGGACCGGGAGGTGTCAATGAGCAGTTCTTC

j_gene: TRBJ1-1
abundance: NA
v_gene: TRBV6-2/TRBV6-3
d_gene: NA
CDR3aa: CASSPTGRNTEAFF
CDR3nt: TGTGCCAGCAGCCCCACAGGGAGGAACACTGAAGCTTTCTTT

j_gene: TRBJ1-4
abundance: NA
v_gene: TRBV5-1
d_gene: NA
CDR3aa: CASSWEQGSRNEKLFF
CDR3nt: TGCGCCAGCAGCTGGGAACAGGGAAGTAGGAATGAAAAACTGTTTTTT

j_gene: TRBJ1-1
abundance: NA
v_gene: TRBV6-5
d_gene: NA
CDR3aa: CASSYSRTAHTEAFF
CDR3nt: TGTGCCAGCAGTTACTCGCGGACAGCGCACACTGAAGCTTTCTTT

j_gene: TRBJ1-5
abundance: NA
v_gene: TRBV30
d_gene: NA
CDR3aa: CAWSVRRGYNQPQHF
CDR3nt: TGTGCCTGGAGTGTACGCAGGGGATACAATCAGCCCCAGCATTTT

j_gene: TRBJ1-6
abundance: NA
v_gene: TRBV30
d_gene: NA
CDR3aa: CAWSQGGNSPLHF
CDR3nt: TGTGCCTGGAGTCAAGGGGGGAATTCACCCCTCCACTTT

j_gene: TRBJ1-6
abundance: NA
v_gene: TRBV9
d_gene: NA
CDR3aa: CASSVGGANSPLHF
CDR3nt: TGTGCCAGCAGCGTAGGGGGTGCTAATTCACCCCTCCACTTT

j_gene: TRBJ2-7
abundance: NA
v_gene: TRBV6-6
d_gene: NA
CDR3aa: CASSQTAYEQYF
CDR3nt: TGTGCCAGCAGTCAAACAGCCTACGAGCAGTACTTC

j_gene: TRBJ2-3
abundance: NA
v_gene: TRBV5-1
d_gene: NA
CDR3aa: CASSLLGRATDTQYF
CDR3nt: TGCGCCAGCAGCCTACTGGGCAGGGCCACAGATACGCAGTATTTT

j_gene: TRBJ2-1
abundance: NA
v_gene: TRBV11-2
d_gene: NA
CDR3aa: CASSLEHSGWGQFF
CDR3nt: TGTGCCAGCAGCTTAGAGCATTCGGGTTGGGGGCAGTTCTTC

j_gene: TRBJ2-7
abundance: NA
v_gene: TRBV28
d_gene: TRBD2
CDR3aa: CASRAGVYEQYF
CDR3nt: TGTGCCAGCCGGGCGGGAGTGTACGAGCAGTACTTC

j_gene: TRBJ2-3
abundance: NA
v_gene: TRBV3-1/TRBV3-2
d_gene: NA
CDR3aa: CASSQDSTRGGTQYF
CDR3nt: TGTGCCAGCAGCCAAGACAGCACCAGGGGCGGTACGCAGTATTTT

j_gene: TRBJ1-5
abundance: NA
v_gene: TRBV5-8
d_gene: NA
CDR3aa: CASSLEVGANNQPQHF
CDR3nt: TGTGCCAGCAGCTTGGAGGTTGGCGCAAACAATCAGCCCCAGCATTTT

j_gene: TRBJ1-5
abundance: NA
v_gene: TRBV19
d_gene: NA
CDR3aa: CASVARDGRFGNQPQHF
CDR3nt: TGTGCCAGTGTAGCCCGGGACGGACGTTTTGGCAATCAGCCCCAGCATTTT

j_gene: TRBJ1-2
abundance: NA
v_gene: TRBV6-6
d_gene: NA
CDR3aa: CASSAQASFDGYTF
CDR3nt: TGTGCCAGCAGTGCACAGGCATCTTTTGATGGCTACACCTTC

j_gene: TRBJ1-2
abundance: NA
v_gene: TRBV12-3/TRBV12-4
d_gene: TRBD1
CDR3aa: CASSSRGRYGYTF
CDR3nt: TGTGCCAGCAGTTCCAGGGGGCGGTATGGCTACACCTTC

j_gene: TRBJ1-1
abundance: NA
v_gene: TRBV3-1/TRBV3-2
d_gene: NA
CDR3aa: CASRAGRPNTEAFF
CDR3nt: TGTGCCAGCAGGGCTGGGAGACCGAACACTGAAGCTTTCTTT

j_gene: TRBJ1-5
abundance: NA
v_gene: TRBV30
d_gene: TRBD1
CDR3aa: CAWNKGARDSNQPQHF
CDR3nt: TGTGCCTGGAATAAGGGGGCCAGGGATAGCAATCAGCCCCAGCATTTT

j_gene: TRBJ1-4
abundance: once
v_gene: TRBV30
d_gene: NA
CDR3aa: CAWSTGTGNEKLFF
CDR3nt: TGTGCCTGGAGTACAGGGACCGGTAATGAAAAACTGTTTTTT

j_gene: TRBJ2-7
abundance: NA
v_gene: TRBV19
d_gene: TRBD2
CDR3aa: CASSINGGSPNEQYF
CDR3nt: TGTGCCAGTAGTATAAACGGCGGGAGCCCCAACGAGCAGTACTTC

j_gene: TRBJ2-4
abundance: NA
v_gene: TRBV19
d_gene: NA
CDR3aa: CASKGPEEGIQYF
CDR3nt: TGTGCCAGTAAGGGCCCCGAGGAGGGCATTCAGTACTTC

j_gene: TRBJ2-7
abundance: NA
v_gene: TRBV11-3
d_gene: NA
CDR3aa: CASSPGTNYEQYF
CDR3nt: TGTGCCAGCAGCCCCGGGACAAACTACGAGCAGTACTTC